The 24 T cell receptor beta chains reported below all come from one sample, sequenced in a study of CD8 T cells in ankylosing spondylitis. In TCRdb, the 5' RACE reads were re-called with MiXCR into one record per CDR3 protein. The table shows approximately 35,000 distinct CDR3 sequences, with 12% to 15% occurring only once. The material sequenced was blood. Source of these receptors: a male donor with ankylosing spondylitis or in good health (not recorded which).

Only a few counts were recorded for this clonotype. V gene TRBV6-5 combines with J gene TRBJ2-1; D might be TRBD1 (5 bases). CDR1 is MNHEY, CDR2 SVGAGI, per germline. Trimming shortened V by 5 bases and J by 8 bases, and 19 bases separated the two germline ends. The CDR3 contains 15 residues. CDR3 sequence (DNA): TGTGCCAGCAGTGAAGGGGTTGGCCCCCGTGATGAGCAGTTCTTC. Translation: CASSEGVGPRDEQFF.

Only a few counts were recorded for this clonotype. V gene TRBV4-2 combines with J gene TRBJ2-2, with 9 positions matching TRBD1. V was pared by 0 bases and J by 6 bases, with 8 bases of the junction left unmatched. This CDR3 contains 17 residues. Germline V CDR1 and CDR2: LGHNA, YNFKEQ. The CDR3 DNA reads as TGTGCCAGCAGCCAAGAAGTTCGGACAGGGGTGTCCGGGGAGCTGTTTTTT. It translates to CASSQEVRTGVSGELFF.

The rearrangement joins TRBV20-1 to TRBJ2-2; perhaps TRBD2 as D (6 bases). V lost 0 bases to trimming and J lost 4 bases, with 15 bases between them. Germline V gene sequence: CDR1 DFQATT, CDR2 SNEGSKA (reference sequence). The CDR3 has 16 residues. CDR3 protein: CSARDRRGAGTGELFF. The CDR3 nucleotides read TGCAGTGCTAGAGATCGGCGCGGGGCCGGCACCGGGGAGCTGTTTTTT.

This chain joins TRBV7-2 and TRBJ2-3; perhaps TRBD2 as D (5 bases). V lost 0 bases and J 1 base, leaving 8 bases between the germline ends. Germline V CDR1 and CDR2: SGHTA, FQGNSA. The CDR3 loop spans 15 amino acids. CDR3 protein: CASSLALGGTDTQYF. The CDR3 nucleotides read TGTGCCAGCAGCTTAGCGCTGGGAGGCACAGATACGCAGTATTTT.

This clonotype was found a few times. This rearrangement joins TRBV7-7 to TRBJ2-2, with a tentative D call TRBD2 (6 bases). This CDR3 comprises 16 residues. The V end was cut by 0 bases, the J end by 4 bases, with 12 bases between. Germline V lookup: CDR1 SSHAT, CDR2 FNYEAQ (reference sequence). The CDR3 bases are TGTGCCAGCAGCTTAGCCCGGGGAGGAAGCACCGGGGAGCTGTTTTTT. Its protein product is CASSLARGGSTGELFF.

This clonotype was detected many times. V usage is TRBV6-6 and J usage is TRBJ2-2, with D hard to call. This CDR3 region has 11 residues. CDR1 MNHNY and CDR2 SVGAGI come from the germline V gene (reference sequence). The germline V and J ends were trimmed by 10 bases and 6 bases, with 9 bases remaining between them. The DNA for the CDR3 is TGTGCCACCTATGGCTCCGGGGAGCTGTTTTTT. Encoded protein: CATYGSGELFF.

This clonotype appeared a few times. The chain links TRBV27 to TRBJ2-3; 8 bases line up with TRBD1. CDR3 length: 20 residues. Germline values: CDR1 MNHEY, CDR2 SMNVEV (reference sequence). Trimming removed 0 bases from V and 5 bases from J; junction bases left unmatched: 19. In nucleotides, the CDR3 is TGTGCCAGCAGTTTATCGGCCTGGAAGGCGACAGGGGTCACAGGAGATACGCAGTATTTT. Translated: CASSLSAWKATGVTGDTQYF.

This clonotype was counted a few times. The chain links TRBV28 to TRBJ2-3; D unresolved. Germline assignment: CDR1 MDHEN and CDR2 SYDVKM. This CDR3 is 14 amino acids long. V was trimmed by 4 bases and J by 2 bases, leaving 10 bases between them. The CDR3 coding sequence is TGTGCCAGCAGTTCGGGTGGCACCACAGATACGCAGTATTTT. This encodes CASSSGGTTDTQYF.

This clonotype occurred a few times. V is TRBV7-3 and J is TRBJ2-3; 7 nucleotides match TRBD2. The CDR3 contains 15 residues. Germline V CDR1 and CDR2: SGHTA, FQGTGA. The J segment lost 5 bases and the V segment lost 5 bases, leaving 10 bases of the junction unmatched. The CDR3, as DNA: TGTGCCAGCAGCCGCGTGGGCGGGAGTGTAGATACGCAGTATTTT. Translation: CASSRVGGSVDTQYF.

This chain connects TRBV27 to TRBJ2-2; 7 bases map to TRBD2. There are 14 residues in the CDR3. CDR1 is MNHEY and CDR2 is SMNVEV in the germline V gene (reference sequence). The junction had 9 bases not matched to a gene; V was cut back by 6 bases and J by 8 bases. The CDR3 reads CASSPGTIGGELFF. In DNA, the CDR3 is TGTGCCAGCAGCCCCGGGACTATTGGTGGGGAGCTGTTTTTT.

The chain uses TRBV21-1 and TRBJ2-2; TRBD1, the table's D call, lacks a check against the DNA. TRBV21-1 is noted as a pseudogene. This CDR3 contains 16 residues. CDR3 DNA: TGTGCCAGCAGCAAAGTGGGCCCCCGTGGAACCGGGGAGCTGTTTTTT. Residues: CASSKVGPRGTGELFF.

This clonotype was picked up a small number of times. Here the CDR3 reads CASSSTWRRGVITGELFF. CDR3 bases: TGTGCCAGCAGCTCGACCTGGAGACGGGGAGTAATCACCGGGGAGCTGTTTTTT. The rearrangement uses TRBV7-2 and TRBJ2-2, with TRBD2 as a possible D gene (5 bases). Looked up from germline, CDR1 is SGHTA and CDR2 is FQGNSA. The ends were cut back, 4 bases at V and 4 bases at J, with 22 bases in the middle. The CDR3 is 18 amino acids.

The table lists this clonotype with many counts. The chain combines TRBV12-3 or TRBV12-4 with TRBJ1-2; D uncertain. V lost 7 bases and J lost 6, with 18 bases in between. The CDR3 has 14 residues. This chain's CDR3 is CASMGLLMTNGYTF. The CDR3 DNA follows: TGTGCCAGCATGGGCCTACTGATGACGAATGGCTACACCTTC.

The rearrangement joins TRBV27 to TRBJ2-1; TRBD2 matches 7 bases. This CDR3 contains 15 residues. Germline assignment: CDR1 MNHEY and CDR2 SMNVEV (reference sequence). With 0 bases clipped from V and 5 bases from J, the junction kept 4 bases outside the gene matches. CDR3 DNA sequence: TGTGCCAGCAGTTTATCTGGCGGGGGTGACAATGAGCAGTTCTTC. Protein sequence: CASSLSGGGDNEQFF.

The chain recombines TRBV4-1 with TRBJ1-5, with 7 positions matching TRBD1. The CDR3 is 19 amino acids. Germline CDR1 is MGHRA and CDR2 is YSYEKL. The junction had 18 bases not matched to a gene; V was cut back by 5 bases and J by 2 bases. This CDR3 reads CASSNSTGPGYGRNQPQHF. The DNA of the CDR3 is TGCGCCAGCAGCAACTCGACAGGGCCGGGTTACGGGCGCAATCAGCCCCAGCATTTT.

This clonotype was counted only a few times. The chain joins TRBV7-9 to TRBJ2-5; 11 bases line up with TRBD2. V lost 4 bases to trimming and J lost 4 bases; unmatched junction nucleotides: 11. The CDR3 loop spans 17 amino acids. Germline-derived CDR1 and CDR2 are SEHNR and FQNEAQ (reference sequence). The CDR3 region is CASSSRISGGARETQYF. CDR3 nucleotides: TGTGCCAGCAGCTCCAGGATTAGCGGGGGGGCCCGAGAGACCCAGTACTTC.

This clonotype was recorded a few times. The chain joins TRBV12-3 or TRBV12-4 to TRBJ1-1; D not certain. This CDR3 region has 14 residues. The V end lost 6 bases, the J end lost 0 bases, and 11 bases lay between the germline ends. The chain's CDR3 is CASRPGIVNTEAFF. The DNA for the CDR3 is TGTGCCAGCAGGCCAGGAATTGTGAACACTGAAGCTTTCTTT.

This clonotype was seen a handful of times. This chain uses TRBV2 with TRBJ2-2, with 9 bases matching TRBD2. In germline, CDR1 is SNHLY, CDR2 FYNNEI. With V trimmed by 7 bases and J by 4 bases, 7 bases remained unmatched. CDR3 size: 15 residues. The DNA for the CDR3 is TGTGCCAGCAATTGGCGAGCGGGGGGCACCGGGGAGCTGTTTTTT. Translating gives CASNWRAGGTGELFF.

This clonotype has a count of ten or more. The chain is built from TRBV5-6 and TRBJ2-3; 7 nucleotides agree with TRBD2. The V and J ends lost 0 bases and 0 bases, in that order; junction bases with no gene match: 1. Per germline, CDR1 SGHDT and CDR2 YYEEEE. This CDR3 is 15 amino acids long. The CDR3 DNA is TGTGCCAGCAGCTTGGATAGCGGGAGCACAGATACGCAGTATTTT. Its protein is CASSLDSGSTDTQYF.

The chain's CDR3 is CASSSIPGTGHNEQFF. Written as DNA, the CDR3 is TGCGCCAGCAGCTCCATACCGGGGACAGGGCACAATGAGCAGTTCTTC. The chain joins TRBV5-1 to TRBJ2-1; TRBD1 matches 9 bases. Germline loops: CDR1 SGHRS, CDR2 YFSETQ. J was trimmed by 5 bases and V by 3 bases; bases with no gene match: 9. CDR3 length equals 16 residues.

V gene TRBV6-2 or TRBV6-3 combines with J gene TRBJ2-5; a weak D match, TRBD2 (6 bases). V gave up 6 bases and J gave up 0 bases, with 14 bases separating them. CDR3 length equals 15 residues. CDR1 is MNHEY, CDR2 SVGEGT, per germline. CDR3 sequence reads: CASSFLATYQETQYF. DNA for the CDR3: TGTGCCAGCAGCTTCCTAGCGACTTACCAAGAGACCCAGTACTTC.

The V and J genes are TRBV29-1 and TRBJ1-4; 11 bases agree with TRBD1. The CDR3 has 13 residues. V lost 7 bases and J lost 7; bases outside the gene matches: 5. Germline V gene lookup returns CDR1 SQVTM and CDR2 ANQGSEA. CDR3 sequence reads: CSGRTGGGEKLFF. The CDR3 DNA sequence: TGCAGCGGGAGGACAGGGGGCGGTGAAAAACTGTTTTTT. Complete variable domain (other parts from reference TRBV29-1 and TRBJ1-4): SAVISQKPSRDICQRGTSLTIQCQVDSQVTMMFWYRQQPGQSLTLIATANQGSEATYESGFVIDKFPISRPNLTFSTLTVSNMSPEDSSIYLCSGRTGGGEKLFFGSGTQLSVL.

This clonotype has more than one count but fewer than ten. V and J are TRBV12-3 or TRBV12-4 and TRBJ2-3; 7 positions agree with TRBD2. After removal of 5 bases from V and 5 bases from J, the junction contained 4 bases not matched to a gene. The CDR3 totals 13 residues. CDR3 protein: CASSIGRIDTQYF. CDR3 in DNA: TGTGCCAGCAGTATCGGGAGGATAGATACGCAGTATTTT.

This clonotype has only a few counts. The chain is built from TRBV28 and TRBJ1-5; D gene ambiguous. V lost 6 bases and J 0 bases, leaving 9 bases between the germline ends. The CDR3 has 14 residues. Germline V gives CDR1 MDHEN, CDR2 SYDVKM. CDR3 in DNA: TGTGCCAGCAGCACAGAGTATAGCAATCAGCCCCAGCATTTT. Translating gives CASSTEYSNQPQHF.